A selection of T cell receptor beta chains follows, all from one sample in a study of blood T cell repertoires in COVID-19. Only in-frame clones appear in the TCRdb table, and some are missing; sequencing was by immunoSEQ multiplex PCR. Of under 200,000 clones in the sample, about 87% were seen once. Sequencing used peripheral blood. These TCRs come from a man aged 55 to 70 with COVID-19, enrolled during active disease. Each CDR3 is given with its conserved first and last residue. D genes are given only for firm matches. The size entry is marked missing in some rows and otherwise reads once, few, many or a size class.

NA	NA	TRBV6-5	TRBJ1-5	TGTGCCAGCAGAGTGGCCAACAATCAGCCCCAGCATTTT	CASRVANNQPQHF
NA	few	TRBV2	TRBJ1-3	TGTGCCAGCAGTGAGGCAGGGGTCTCTGGAAACACCATATATTTT	CASSEAGVSGNTIYF
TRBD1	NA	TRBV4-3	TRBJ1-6	TGCGCCAGCAGCCGCGAACAGGGGGCCCCCTATAATTCACCCCTCCACTTT	CASSREQGAPYNSPLHF
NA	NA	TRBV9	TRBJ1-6	TGTGCCAGCAGCGTATTCCGGACAAATTCACCCCTCCACTTT	CASSVFRTNSPLHF
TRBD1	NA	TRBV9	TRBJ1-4	TGTGCCAGCAGCGTACAGGACAGGGGGGCTAATGAAAAACTGTTTTTT	CASSVQDRGANEKLFF
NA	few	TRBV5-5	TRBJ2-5	TGTGCCAGCACCAGAAGGGGGGGCGTTCGGGAGACCCAGTACTTC	CASTRRGGVRETQYF
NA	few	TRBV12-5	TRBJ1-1	TGTGCTAGTGGTCCCGACTTGGACAGGAACACTGAAGCTTTCTTT	CASGPDLDRNTEAFF
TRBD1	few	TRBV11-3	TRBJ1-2	TGTGCCAGCAGCCCCCCGGGACAGGGGGCTTATGGCTACACCTTC	CASSPPGQGAYGYTF
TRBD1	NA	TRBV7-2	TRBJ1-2	TGTGCCAGCAGCCCTCCCCGGGCAGGGGGCTTCGGCTACACCTTC	CASSPPRAGGFGYTF
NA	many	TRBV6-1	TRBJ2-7	TGTGCCAGCAGTGAAGCCCTGACAGGTTCTATCTACGAGCAGTACTTC	CASSEALTGSIYEQYF
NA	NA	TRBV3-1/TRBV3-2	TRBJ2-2	TGTGCCAGCAGCCAATATGCGAACACCGGGGAGCTGTTTTTT	CASSQYANTGELFF
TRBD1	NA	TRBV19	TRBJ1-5	TGTGCCAGTACCTCGAAGGGACAGTATAGCAATCAGCCCCAGCATTTT	CASTSKGQYSNQPQHF
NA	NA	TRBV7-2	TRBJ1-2	TGTGCCAGCAGCCAGACAGAAGCCTATGGCTACACCTTC	CASSQTEAYGYTF
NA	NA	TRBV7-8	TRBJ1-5	TGTGCCAGCAGCCCGTCGGGTGGCAATCAGCCCCAGCATTTT	CASSPSGGNQPQHF
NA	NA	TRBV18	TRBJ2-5	TGTGCCAGCTCACCATACTCACAGGGTACTTCGGAGACCCAGTACTTC	CASSPYSQGTSETQYF
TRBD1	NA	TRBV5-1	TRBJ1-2	TGCGCCAGCAGCTCTGGACAGGACTCTAACTATGGCTACACCTTC	CASSSGQDSNYGYTF
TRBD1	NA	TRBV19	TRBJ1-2	TGTGCCAGTACCTTCCGACAGGGGGCGCCTAACTATGGCTACACCTTC	CASTFRQGAPNYGYTF
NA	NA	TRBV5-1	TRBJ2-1	TGCGCCAGCAGCGCCGTGTCCGGACAGATGAACAATGAGCAGTTCTTC	CASSAVSGQMNNEQFF
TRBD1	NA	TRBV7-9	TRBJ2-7	TGTGCCAGCAGCTTAGAGGGGGCAGGGCCATCCTACGAGCAGTACTTC	CASSLEGAGPSYEQYF
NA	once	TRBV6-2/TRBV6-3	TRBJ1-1	TGTGCCAGCAGTTTAGAGGGCCTTTCCACTGAAGCTTTCTTT	CASSLEGLSTEAFF
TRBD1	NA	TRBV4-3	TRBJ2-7	TGCGCCAGCAGCACTCGGACAGGGTTGTCCTACGAGCAGTACTTC	CASSTRTGLSYEQYF
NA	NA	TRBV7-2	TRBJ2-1	TGTGCCAGCAGCTCCCAGATCTACAATGAGCAGTTCTTC	CASSSQIYNEQFF
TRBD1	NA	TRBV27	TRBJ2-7	TGTGCCAGCAGTTTGGGGACAGCGCAGACCTACGAGCAGTACTTC	CASSLGTAQTYEQYF
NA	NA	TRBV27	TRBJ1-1	TGTGCCAGCAGCCCCCGAGGGGGGAACACTGAAGCTTTCTTT	CASSPRGGNTEAFF